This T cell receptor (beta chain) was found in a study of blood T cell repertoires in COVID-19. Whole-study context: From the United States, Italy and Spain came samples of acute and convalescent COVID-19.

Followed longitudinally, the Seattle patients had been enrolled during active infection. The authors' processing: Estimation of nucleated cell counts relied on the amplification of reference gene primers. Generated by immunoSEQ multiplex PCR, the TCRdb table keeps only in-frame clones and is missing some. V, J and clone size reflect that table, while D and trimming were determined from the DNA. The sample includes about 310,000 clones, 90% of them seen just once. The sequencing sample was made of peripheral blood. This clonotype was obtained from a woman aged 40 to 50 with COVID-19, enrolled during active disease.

The CDR3 nucleotides read TGTGCCAGCAGCTTGATGGGGCCGGGCACCGGGGAGCTGTTTTTT. Amino acid sequence: CASSLMGPGTGELFF. The chain links TRBV5-4 to TRBJ2-2; TRBD1 is a possible D gene (5 bases). Germline lookup yields CDR1 SGHNT and CDR2 YYREEE (reference sequence). CDR3 length equals 15 residues. Trimming pared 1 base from V and 4 bases from J, leaving 11 bases between.